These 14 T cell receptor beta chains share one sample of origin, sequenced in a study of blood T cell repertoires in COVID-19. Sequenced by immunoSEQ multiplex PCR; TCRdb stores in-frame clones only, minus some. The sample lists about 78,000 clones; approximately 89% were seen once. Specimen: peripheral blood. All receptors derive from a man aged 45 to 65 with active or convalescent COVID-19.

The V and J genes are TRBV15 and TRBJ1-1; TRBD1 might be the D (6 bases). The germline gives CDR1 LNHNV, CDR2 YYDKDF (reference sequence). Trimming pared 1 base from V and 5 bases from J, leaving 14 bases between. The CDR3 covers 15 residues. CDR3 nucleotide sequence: TGTGCCACCAGCAGAGTTTCGGGGGGCTGGACTGAAGCTTTCTTT. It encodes CATSRVSGGWTEAFF.

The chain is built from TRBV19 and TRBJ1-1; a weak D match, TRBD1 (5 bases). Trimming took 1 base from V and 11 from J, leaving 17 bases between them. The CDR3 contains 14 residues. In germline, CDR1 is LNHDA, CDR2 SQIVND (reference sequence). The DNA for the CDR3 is TGTGCCAGTAGTATAGGCGGAGACAGAGAACGGGCTTTCTTT. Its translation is CASSIGGDRERAFF.

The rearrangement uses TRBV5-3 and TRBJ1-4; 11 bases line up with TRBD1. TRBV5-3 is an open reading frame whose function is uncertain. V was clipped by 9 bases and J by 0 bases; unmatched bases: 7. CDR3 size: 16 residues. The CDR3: CATQDRGRATNEKLFF. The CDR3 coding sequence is TGTGCCACCCAGGACAGGGGGCGAGCAACTAATGAAAAACTGTTTTTT.

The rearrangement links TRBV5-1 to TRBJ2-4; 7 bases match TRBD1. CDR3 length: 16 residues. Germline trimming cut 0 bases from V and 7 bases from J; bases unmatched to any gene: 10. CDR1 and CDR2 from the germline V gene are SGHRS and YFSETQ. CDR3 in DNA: TGCGCCAGCAGCTTGGACCCGACAGGGACGGGGAACATTCAGTACTTC. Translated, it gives CASSLDPTGTGNIQYF.

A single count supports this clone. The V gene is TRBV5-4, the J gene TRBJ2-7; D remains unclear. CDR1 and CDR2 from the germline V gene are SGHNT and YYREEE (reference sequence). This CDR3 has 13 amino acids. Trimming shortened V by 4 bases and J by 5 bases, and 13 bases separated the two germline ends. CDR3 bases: TGTGCCAGCAGCCTCCGAGGCCCGGACGAGCAGTACTTC. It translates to CASSLRGPDEQYF.

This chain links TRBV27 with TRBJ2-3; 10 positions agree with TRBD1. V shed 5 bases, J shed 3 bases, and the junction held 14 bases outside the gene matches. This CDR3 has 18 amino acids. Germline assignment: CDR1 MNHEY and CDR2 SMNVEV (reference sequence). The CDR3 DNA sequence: TGTGCCAGCAGTGGGGGGGGGACAGGGGTTCCTTTGACAGATACGCAGTATTTT. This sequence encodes CASSGGGTGVPLTDTQYF.

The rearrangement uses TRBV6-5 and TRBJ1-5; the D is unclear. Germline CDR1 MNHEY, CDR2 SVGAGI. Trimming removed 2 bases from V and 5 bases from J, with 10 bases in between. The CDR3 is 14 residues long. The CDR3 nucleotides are TGTGCCAGCAGTTACGGCGGCGGGGATCAGCCCCAGCATTTT. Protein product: CASSYGGGDQPQHF.

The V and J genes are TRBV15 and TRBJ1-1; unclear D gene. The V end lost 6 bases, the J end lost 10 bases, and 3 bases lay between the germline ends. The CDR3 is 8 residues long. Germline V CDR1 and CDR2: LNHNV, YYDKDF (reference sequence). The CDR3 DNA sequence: TGTGCCACCAGGGCAGCTTTCTTT. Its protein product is CATRAAFF. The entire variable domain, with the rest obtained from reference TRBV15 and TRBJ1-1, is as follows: DAMVIQNPRYQVTQFGKPVTLSCSQTLNHNVMYWYQQKSSQAPKLLFHYYDKDFNNEADTPDNFQSRRPNTSFCFLDIRSPGLGDTAMYLCATRAAFFGQGTRLTVV.

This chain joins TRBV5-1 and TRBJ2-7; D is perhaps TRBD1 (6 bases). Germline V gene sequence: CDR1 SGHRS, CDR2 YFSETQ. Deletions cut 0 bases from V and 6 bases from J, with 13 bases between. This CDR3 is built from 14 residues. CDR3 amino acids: CASSLGQEQGEQYV. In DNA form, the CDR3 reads TGCGCCAGCAGCTTGGGACAGGAGCAAGGCGAGCAGTACGTC.

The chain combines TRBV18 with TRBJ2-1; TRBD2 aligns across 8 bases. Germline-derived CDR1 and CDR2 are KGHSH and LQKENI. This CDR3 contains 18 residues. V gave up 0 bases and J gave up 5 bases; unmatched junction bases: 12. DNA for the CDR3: TGTGCCAGCTCACCACCGAGCGGGGGCACAGTTAAGAACAATGAGCAGTTCTTC. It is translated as CASSPPSGGTVKNNEQFF.

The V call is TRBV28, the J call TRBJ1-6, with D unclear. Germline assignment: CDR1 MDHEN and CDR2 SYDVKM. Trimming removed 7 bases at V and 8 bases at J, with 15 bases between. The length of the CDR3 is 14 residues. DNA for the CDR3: TGTGCCAGCAAGAACGAGGGCGGTGATTCACCCCTCCACTTT. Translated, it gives CASKNEGGDSPLHF.

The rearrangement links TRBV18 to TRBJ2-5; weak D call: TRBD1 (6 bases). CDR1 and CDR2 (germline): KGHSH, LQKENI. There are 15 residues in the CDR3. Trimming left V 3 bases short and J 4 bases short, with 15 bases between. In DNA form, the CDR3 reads TGTGCCAGCTCACCCCTTGGACAGCCAGGAGAGACCCAGTACTTC. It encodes CASSPLGQPGETQYF.

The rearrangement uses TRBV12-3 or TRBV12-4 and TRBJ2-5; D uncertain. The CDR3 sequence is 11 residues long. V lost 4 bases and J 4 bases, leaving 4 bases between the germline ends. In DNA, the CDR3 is TGTGCCAGCAGTTCTACAGAGACCCAGTACTTC. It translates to CASSSTETQYF.

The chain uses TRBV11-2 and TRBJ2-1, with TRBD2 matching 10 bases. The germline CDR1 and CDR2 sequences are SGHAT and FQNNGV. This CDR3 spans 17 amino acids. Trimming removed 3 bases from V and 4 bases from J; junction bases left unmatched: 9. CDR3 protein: CASSLGVAGGGYNEQFF. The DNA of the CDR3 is TGTGCCAGCAGCTTGGGTGTAGCGGGGGGAGGTTACAATGAGCAGTTCTTC.